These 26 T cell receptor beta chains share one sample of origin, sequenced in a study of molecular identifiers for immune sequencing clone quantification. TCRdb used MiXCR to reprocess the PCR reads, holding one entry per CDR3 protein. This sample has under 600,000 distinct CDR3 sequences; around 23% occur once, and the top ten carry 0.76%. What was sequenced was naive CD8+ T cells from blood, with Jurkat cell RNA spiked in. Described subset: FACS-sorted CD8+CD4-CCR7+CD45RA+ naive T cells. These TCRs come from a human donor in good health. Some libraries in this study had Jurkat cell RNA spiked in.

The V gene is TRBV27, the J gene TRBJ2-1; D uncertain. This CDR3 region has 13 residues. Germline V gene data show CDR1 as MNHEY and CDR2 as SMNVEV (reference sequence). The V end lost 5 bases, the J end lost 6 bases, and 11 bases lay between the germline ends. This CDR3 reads CASSARTSNEQFF. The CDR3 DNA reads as TGTGCCAGCAGTGCCCGGACGAGCAATGAGCAGTTCTTC.

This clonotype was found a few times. CDR3 DNA: TGCAGTGCTAGAACTACAGGGATAGCCGTTCGGGAAAAACTGTTTTTT. Translating it yields CSARTTGIAVREKLFF. This rearrangement joins TRBV20-1 to TRBJ1-4, with a weak D call TRBD1 (6 bases). The ends were cut back, 2 bases at V and 8 bases at J, with 21 bases in the middle. Germline V gene lookup returns CDR1 DFQATT and CDR2 SNEGSKA (reference sequence). The CDR3 length is 16 residues.

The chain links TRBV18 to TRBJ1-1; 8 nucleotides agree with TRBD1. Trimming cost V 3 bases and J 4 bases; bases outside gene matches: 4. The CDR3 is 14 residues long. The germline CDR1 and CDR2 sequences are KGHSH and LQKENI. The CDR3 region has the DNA TGTGCCAGCTCACCGTCAGGGGGCCTCACTGAAGCTTTCTTT. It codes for CASSPSGGLTEAFF.

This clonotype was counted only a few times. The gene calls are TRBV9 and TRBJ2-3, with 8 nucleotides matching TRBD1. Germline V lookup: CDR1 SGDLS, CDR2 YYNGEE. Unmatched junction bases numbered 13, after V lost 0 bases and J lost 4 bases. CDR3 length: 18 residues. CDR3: CASSVDELGTGRSDTQYF. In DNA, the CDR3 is TGTGCCAGCAGCGTAGACGAATTGGGGACAGGTCGCTCAGATACGCAGTATTTT.

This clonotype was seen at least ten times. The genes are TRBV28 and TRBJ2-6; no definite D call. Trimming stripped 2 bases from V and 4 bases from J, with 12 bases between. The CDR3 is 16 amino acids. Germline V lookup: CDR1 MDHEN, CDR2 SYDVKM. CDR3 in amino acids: CASSLPPRTGANVLTF. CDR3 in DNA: TGTGCCAGCAGTTTACCCCCCCGGACGGGGGCCAACGTCCTGACTTTC.

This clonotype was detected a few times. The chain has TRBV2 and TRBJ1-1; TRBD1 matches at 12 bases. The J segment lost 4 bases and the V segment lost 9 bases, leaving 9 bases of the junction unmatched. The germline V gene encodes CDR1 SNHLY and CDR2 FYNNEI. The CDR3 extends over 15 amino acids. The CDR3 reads CARRETGQGATEAFF. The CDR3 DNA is TGTGCCAGACGTGAAACGGGACAGGGGGCCACTGAAGCTTTCTTT.

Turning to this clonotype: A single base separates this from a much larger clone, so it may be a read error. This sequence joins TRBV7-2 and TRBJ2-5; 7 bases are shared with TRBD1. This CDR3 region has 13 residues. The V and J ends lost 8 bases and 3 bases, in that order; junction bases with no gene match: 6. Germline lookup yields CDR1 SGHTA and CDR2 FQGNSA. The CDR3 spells CASGPGTEETQYF. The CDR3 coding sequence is TGTGCCAGCGGCCCCGGGACAGAAGAGACCCAGTACTTC.

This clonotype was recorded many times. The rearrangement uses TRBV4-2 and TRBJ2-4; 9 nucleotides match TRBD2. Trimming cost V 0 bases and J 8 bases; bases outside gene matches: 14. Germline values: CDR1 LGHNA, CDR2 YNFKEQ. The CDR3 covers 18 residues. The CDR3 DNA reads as TGTGCCAGCAGCCAAGATCCAGCGGGAGGCTCTACGATCGACATTCAGTACTTC. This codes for CASSQDPAGGSTIDIQYF.

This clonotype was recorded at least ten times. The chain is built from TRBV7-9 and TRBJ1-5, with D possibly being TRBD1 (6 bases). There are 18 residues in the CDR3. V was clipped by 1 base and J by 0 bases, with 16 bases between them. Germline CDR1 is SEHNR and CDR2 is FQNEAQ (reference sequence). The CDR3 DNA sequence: TGTGCCAGCAGCTTAGACAGGGAGGGAGGTCATAGCAATCAGCCCCAGCATTTT. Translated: CASSLDREGGHSNQPQHF.

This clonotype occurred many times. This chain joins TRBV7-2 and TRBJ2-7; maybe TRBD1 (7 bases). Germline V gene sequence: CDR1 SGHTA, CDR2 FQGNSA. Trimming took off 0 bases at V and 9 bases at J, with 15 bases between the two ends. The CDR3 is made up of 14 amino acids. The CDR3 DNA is TGTGCCAGCAGCTTAGCCGCGGGACAGAGATGGCAGTACTTC. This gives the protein CASSLAAGQRWQYF.

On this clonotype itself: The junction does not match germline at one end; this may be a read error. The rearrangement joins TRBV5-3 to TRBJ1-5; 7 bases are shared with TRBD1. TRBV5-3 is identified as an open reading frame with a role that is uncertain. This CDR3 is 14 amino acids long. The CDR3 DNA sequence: TGTGCCAGCAGCTCAGGACAGGCCTCTGGGCCCCCGCATTTT. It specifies CASSSGQASGPPHF.

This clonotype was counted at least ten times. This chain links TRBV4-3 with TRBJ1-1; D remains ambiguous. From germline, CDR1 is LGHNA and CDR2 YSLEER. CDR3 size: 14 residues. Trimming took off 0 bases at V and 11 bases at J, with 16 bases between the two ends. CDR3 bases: TGCGCCAGCAGCCAAGATGAGGGCCCTATGTGGGCTTTCTTT. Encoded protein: CASSQDEGPMWAFF.

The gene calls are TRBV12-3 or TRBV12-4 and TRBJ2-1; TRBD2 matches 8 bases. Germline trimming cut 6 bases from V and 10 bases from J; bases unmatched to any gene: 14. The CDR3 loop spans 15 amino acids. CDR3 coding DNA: TGTGCCAGCAGCCCCCCGGGACTAGGCGTAGGGGAGCAGTTCTTC. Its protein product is CASSPPGLGVGEQFF.

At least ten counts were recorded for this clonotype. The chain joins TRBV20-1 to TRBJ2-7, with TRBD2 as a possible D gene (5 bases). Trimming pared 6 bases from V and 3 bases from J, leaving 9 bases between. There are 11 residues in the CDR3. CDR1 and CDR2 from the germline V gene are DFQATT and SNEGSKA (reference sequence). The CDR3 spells CSADRDYEQYF. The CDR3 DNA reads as TGCAGTGCCGACCGGGACTACGAGCAGTACTTC.

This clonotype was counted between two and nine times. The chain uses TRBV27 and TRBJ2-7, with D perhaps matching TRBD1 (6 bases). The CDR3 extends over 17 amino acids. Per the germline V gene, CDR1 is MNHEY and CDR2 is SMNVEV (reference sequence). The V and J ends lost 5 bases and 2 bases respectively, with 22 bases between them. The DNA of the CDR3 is TGTGCCAGCAGTGACTGGGGAAACACAGGGAATCCCTACGAGCAGTACTTC. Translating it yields CASSDWGNTGNPYEQYF.

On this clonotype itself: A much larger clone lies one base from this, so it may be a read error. The CDR3 nucleotides read TGTGCCAGCGGTGGGAACAGGTCGCCGAGGACTGAAGCTTTCTTT. Protein sequence: CASGGNRSPRTEAFF. This chain uses TRBV7-9 with TRBJ1-1; D is perhaps TRBD1 (5 bases). The length of the CDR3 is 15 residues. Germline CDR1 reads SEHNR; CDR2 reads FQNEAQ (reference sequence). The germline V and J ends were trimmed by 8 bases and 5 bases, with 21 bases remaining between them.

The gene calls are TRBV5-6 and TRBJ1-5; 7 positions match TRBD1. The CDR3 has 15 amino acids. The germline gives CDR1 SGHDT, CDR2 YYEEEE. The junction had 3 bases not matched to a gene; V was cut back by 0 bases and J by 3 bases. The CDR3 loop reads CASSLEGAHNQPQHF. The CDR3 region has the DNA TGTGCCAGCAGCTTGGAGGGGGCCCACAATCAGCCCCAGCATTTT.

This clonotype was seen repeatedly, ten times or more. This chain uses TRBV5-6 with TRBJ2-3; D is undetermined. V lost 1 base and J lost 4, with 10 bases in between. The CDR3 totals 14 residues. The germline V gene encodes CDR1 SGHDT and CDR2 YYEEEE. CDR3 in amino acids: CASSLSLVPDTQYF. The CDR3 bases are TGTGCCAGCAGCTTGAGTCTAGTTCCAGATACGCAGTATTTT.

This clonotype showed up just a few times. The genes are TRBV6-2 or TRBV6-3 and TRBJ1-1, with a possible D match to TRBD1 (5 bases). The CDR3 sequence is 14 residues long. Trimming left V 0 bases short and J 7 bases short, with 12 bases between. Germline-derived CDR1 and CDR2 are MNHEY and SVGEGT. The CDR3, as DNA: TGTGCCAGCAGTTACTCGAGTTCTAGGGGTGAAGCTTTCTTT. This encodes CASSYSSSRGEAFF.

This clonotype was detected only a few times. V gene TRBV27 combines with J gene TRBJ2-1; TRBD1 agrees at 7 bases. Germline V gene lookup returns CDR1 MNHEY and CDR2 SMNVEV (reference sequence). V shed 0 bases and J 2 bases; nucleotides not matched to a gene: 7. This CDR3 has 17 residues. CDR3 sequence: CASSLSSGQAPYNEQFF. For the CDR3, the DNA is TGTGCCAGCAGTTTATCGTCCGGACAGGCGCCCTACAATGAGCAGTTCTTC.

The CDR3 bases are TGTGCCAGCAGTCACGGCGGGGGGACCTACGAGCAGTACTTC. Protein product: CASSHGGGTYEQYF. The J gene is TRBJ2-7, the V gene TRBV27; 8 positions agree with TRBD2. The CDR3 has 14 residues. The germline gives CDR1 MNHEY, CDR2 SMNVEV (reference sequence). The junction had 5 bases not matched to a gene; V was cut back by 5 bases and J by 2 bases.

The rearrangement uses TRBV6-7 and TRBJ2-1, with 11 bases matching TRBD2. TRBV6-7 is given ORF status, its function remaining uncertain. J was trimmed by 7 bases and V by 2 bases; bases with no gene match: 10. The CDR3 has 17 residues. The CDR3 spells CASSYDVVVAGGNEQFF. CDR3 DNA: TGTGCCAGCAGTTACGACGTTGTAGTAGCGGGAGGGAATGAGCAGTTCTTC.

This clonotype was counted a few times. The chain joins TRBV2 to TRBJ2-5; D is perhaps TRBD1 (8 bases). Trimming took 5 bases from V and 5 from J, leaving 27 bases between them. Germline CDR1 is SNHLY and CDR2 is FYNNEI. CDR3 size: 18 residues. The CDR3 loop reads CASSILASGAGGKETQYF. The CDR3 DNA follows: TGTGCCAGCAGTATCTTAGCGAGCGGGGCAGGGGGCAAGGAGACCCAGTACTTC.

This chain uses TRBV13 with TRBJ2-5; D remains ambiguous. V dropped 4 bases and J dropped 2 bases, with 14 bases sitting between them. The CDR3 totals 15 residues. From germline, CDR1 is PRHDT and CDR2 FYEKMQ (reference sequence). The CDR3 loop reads CASSWNPTSQETQYF. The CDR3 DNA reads TGTGCCAGCAGCTGGAACCCGACTTCTCAAGAGACCCAGTACTTC.

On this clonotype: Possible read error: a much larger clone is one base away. The CDR3 nucleotides are TGTGCCAGCAACCTATCCGGGGACGGACCCTACGAGCAGTACTTC. It is translated as CASNLSGDGPYEQYF. The rearrangement joins TRBV9 to TRBJ2-7, with D perhaps matching TRBD1 or TRBD2 (5 bases each). Trimming left V 6 bases short and J 2 bases short, with 18 bases between. The germline CDR1 and CDR2 sequences are SGDLS and YYNGEE. This CDR3 comprises 15 residues.

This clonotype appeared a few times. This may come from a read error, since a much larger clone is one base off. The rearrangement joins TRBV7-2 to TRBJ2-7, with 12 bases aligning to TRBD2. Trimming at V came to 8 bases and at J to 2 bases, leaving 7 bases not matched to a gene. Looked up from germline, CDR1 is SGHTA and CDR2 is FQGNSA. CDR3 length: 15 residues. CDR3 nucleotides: TGTGCCAGCGGCCCGGGACTAGCGGGTCCCTACGAGCAGTACTTC. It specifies CASGPGLAGPYEQYF.